One and the same sample provided the 15 T cell receptor beta chains below, sequenced in a study of cytomegalovirus exposure and HLA in healthy donors (dated 2017 in TCRdb). Library prep was done by the immunoSEQ multiplex PCR assay. The multiplex PCR relied on a mix of 60 forward primers for TCR Vbeta segments and 13 reverse primers for TCR Jbeta segments. TCRdb provides this immuneACCESS table in a form limited to in-frame rearrangements. Some clones are lacking; in checked studies, under half of them reflect an unresolved V gene, and why the rest are absent is not known. This sample has 110,000 to 150,000 clones in its table, and roughly four fifths of those were observed once. Of the sample, roughly 10% falls within the top ten clones. The sequencing sample was made of PBMCs. Every receptor here comes from a woman in her fifties or sixties in good health and CMV-seropositive.

The chain combines TRBV9 with TRBJ2-5; 10 positions agree with TRBD2. Losses at the gene ends were 0 bases for V and 4 bases for J; bases not matched to a gene: 0. CDR1 and CDR2 from the germline V gene are SGDLS and YYNGEE. This CDR3 has 14 amino acids. CDR3 loop: CASSVGLAGETQYF. As DNA, the CDR3 is TGTGCCAGCAGCGTAGGACTAGCGGGAGAGACCCAGTACTTC. The full variable domain, rest sourced from reference TRBV9 and TRBJ2-5, is DSGVTQTPKHLITATGQRVTLRCSPRSGDLSVYWYQQSLDQGLQFLIQYYNGEERAKGNILERFSAQQFPDLHSELNLSSLELGDSALYFCASSVGLAGETQYFGPGTRLLVL.

The chain combines TRBV7-2 with TRBJ1-1; D may be TRBD1 (5 bases). V was pared by 1 base and J by 8 bases, with 17 bases between. The CDR3 covers 15 residues. The germline V gene has CDR1 SGHTA and CDR2 FQGNSA. The DNA for the CDR3 is TGTGCCAGCAGCTTAGACCCCTCGGGAGGGACGGAAGCTTTCTTT. This translates into CASSLDPSGGTEAFF.

V and J are TRBV28 and TRBJ2-7; the D gene is possibly TRBD2 (5 bases). CDR1 is MDHEN, CDR2 SYDVKM, per germline. V shed 7 bases and J shed 5 bases, with 21 bases lying between them. This CDR3 is built from 15 residues. The CDR3 sequence is CASTGPPPAGDEQYF. The CDR3 region has the DNA TGTGCCAGCACTGGCCCACCCCCGGCGGGTGACGAGCAGTACTTC. Using reference TRBV28 and TRBJ2-7 for the parts outside the CDR3, the full variable domain is DVKVTQSSRYLVKRTGEKVFLECVQDMDHENMFWYRQDPGLGLRLIYFSYDVKMKEKGDIPEGYSVSREKKERFSLILESASTNQTSMYLCASTGPPPAGDEQYFGPGTRLTVT.

This chain joins TRBV6-6 and TRBJ2-5; 9 positions match TRBD1. Matching the DNA end better, TRBJ2-7 makes the J call doubtful. Germline V gene data show CDR1 as MNHNY and CDR2 as SVGAGI (reference sequence). The CDR3 loop spans 15 amino acids. CDR3 sequence: CASTTREGQGNEQYF. The CDR3 DNA is TGTGCCAGCACCACCAGAGAGGGACAGGGAAACGAGCAGTACTTC.

V gene TRBV28 combines with J gene TRBJ2-7; TRBD1 is a possible D gene (6 bases). The CDR3 extends over 14 amino acids. The germline CDR1 and CDR2 sequences are MDHEN and SYDVKM. Trimming removed 6 bases from V and 3 bases from J, with 15 bases in between. CDR3 region: CASRQGRRLYEQYF. The CDR3 bases are TGTGCCAGCAGACAGGGACGGCGCCTCTACGAGCAGTACTTC.

The chain couples TRBV11-1 to TRBJ2-1; 8 bases align to TRBD2. CDR3 length: 18 residues. Unmatched junction bases numbered 17, after V lost 10 bases and J lost 0 bases. Per germline, CDR1 SGHAT and CDR2 FQDESV (reference sequence). The CDR3 loop is CATSRELAALSSYNEQFF. The CDR3 DNA follows: TGTGCCACCTCACGGGAACTAGCGGCCCTTAGCTCCTACAATGAGCAGTTCTTC.

The CDR3 is CASSAGQGDDGYEQYF. Here the CDR3 DNA reads TGTGCCAGCAGCGCCGGACAGGGGGATGACGGCTACGAGCAGTACTTC. The gene calls are TRBV9 and TRBJ2-5; 10 bases match TRBD1. The J call may not be correct, given that the DNA end is closer to TRBJ2-7. This CDR3 comprises 16 residues. In germline, CDR1 is SGDLS, CDR2 YYNGEE.

V gene TRBV29-1 combines with J gene TRBJ2-6, with D perhaps matching TRBD2 (7 bases). CDR1 SQVTM and CDR2 ANQGSEA come from the germline V gene. The CDR3 runs 18 residues. V lost 7 bases and J lost 0, with 22 bases in between. Here the CDR3 DNA reads TGCAGCGCTGGGCAGGGGAGGGGATTTAGCTCTGGGGCCAACGTCCTGACTTTC. It is translated as CSAGQGRGFSSGANVLTF.

About this clone: A read error may produce the germline difference seen at one junction end. The rearrangement uses TRBV7-7 and TRBJ2-3, with 9 positions matching TRBD2. Per the germline V gene, CDR1 is SSHAT and CDR2 is FNYEAQ (reference sequence). CDR3 length: 16 residues. As DNA, the CDR3 is TGTGCTAGCAGCTTAGGTGCGGGAGGGGCAACAGATACGCAGTATTTT. Its protein is CASSLGAGGATDTQYF.

The chain recombines TRBV6-1 with TRBJ1-1, with 10 bases fitting TRBD1. The CDR3 extends over 15 amino acids. J gave up 0 bases and V 6 bases, and 4 bases lay outside the gene matches. In germline, CDR1 is MNHNS, CDR2 SASEGT. The CDR3 DNA sequence: TGTGCCAGCAGCCGGGACAGGGGCATGAACACTGAAGCTTTCTTT. This encodes CASSRDRGMNTEAFF.

V is TRBV5-1 and J is TRBJ2-1, with unresolved D. The CDR3 length is 13 residues. The germline CDR1 and CDR2 sequences are SGHRS and YFSETQ. Trimming removed 0 bases at V and 9 bases at J, with 10 bases between. This CDR3 is CASSLVKWSEQFF. Written as DNA, the CDR3 is TGCGCCAGCAGCTTGGTCAAGTGGAGTGAGCAGTTCTTC.

Notes on this clone: Other nucleotide sequences from this sample produce the same CDR3. The gene calls are TRBV18 and TRBJ1-5; no clear D gene. Trimming took off 3 bases at V and 4 bases at J, with 4 bases between the two ends. Looked up from germline, CDR1 is KGHSH and CDR2 is LQKENI. This CDR3 is 12 amino acids long. The CDR3 region has the DNA TGTGCCAGCTCACCCCCGAATCAGCCCCAGCATTTT. It yields the protein CASSPPNQPQHF.

This sequence joins TRBV6-5 and TRBJ2-2, with D perhaps matching TRBD1 (6 bases). The V end was cut by 0 bases, the J end by 0 bases, with 8 bases between. The CDR3 totals 16 residues. Germline lookup yields CDR1 MNHEY and CDR2 SVGAGI. Here the CDR3 DNA reads TGTGCCAGCAGTTACTCAGACAGGCCGAACACCGGGGAGCTGTTTTTT. This sequence encodes CASSYSDRPNTGELFF.

This clone was seen a single time. The chain joins TRBV6-1 to TRBJ1-5, with a tentative D call TRBD1 (6 bases). This CDR3 region has 15 residues. The V end was cut by 6 bases, the J end by 3 bases, with 15 bases between. CDR1 is MNHNS, CDR2 SASEGT, per germline. The CDR3 nucleotides read TGTGCCAGCAGGCCATCCAGGGGTGTCAATCAGCCCCAGCATTTT. Residues: CASRPSRGVNQPQHF.

The rearrangement links TRBV4-1 to TRBJ2-7; the match to TRBD1 covers 11 bases. The CDR3 spans 16 residues. J was trimmed by 4 bases and V by 0 bases; bases with no gene match: 5. Looked up from germline, CDR1 is MGHRA and CDR2 is YSYEKL. DNA of the CDR3: TGCGCCAGCAGCCAAGAGGGGACAGGGGGTAGGTACGAGCAGTACTTC. Translating gives CASSQEGTGGRYEQYF.